These 27 T cell receptor beta chains were all obtained from the same sample, sequenced in a study of T cells in Graves' hyperthyroidism and ophthalmopathy. From RNA transcripts, TCR beta CDR3 regions were amplified. HTBI primers were the set used in a first-round RT-PCR of the TCR CDR3. In TCRdb, the multiplex PCR reads were re-called with MiXCR into one record per CDR3 protein. Of a few hundred thousand distinct CDR3 sequences detected, 40% to 50% appear once; the ten largest clones hold about two fifths. The source material was peripheral blood or thyroid tissue (not recorded which). All receptors come from an adult woman with Graves' disease, either hyperthyroidism or ophthalmopathy (not recorded which).

The chain links TRBV20-1 to TRBJ2-1; 12 nucleotides line up with TRBD2. Germline V gene data show CDR1 as DFQATT and CDR2 as SNEGSKA (reference sequence). The CDR3 extends over 15 amino acids. V was pared by 5 bases and J by 6 bases, with 8 bases of the junction left unmatched. CDR3 DNA sequence: TGCAGTGCTGGGACCGGGACTAGCGGGCTCAATGAGCAGTTCTTC. Residues: CSAGTGTSGLNEQFF.

A note on this clonotype: A read error is possible here, since a much larger clone lies one base away. V and J are TRBV12-3 or TRBV12-4 and TRBJ1-2, with a possible D match to TRBD1 (6 bases). Trimming took 6 bases from V and 4 from J, leaving 12 bases between them. The CDR3 extends over 13 amino acids. As DNA, the CDR3 is TGTGCCAGCAGCTACAGGGTGTCCTATGGCTACACCTTC. Amino acid sequence: CASSYRVSYGYTF.

The genes are TRBV29-1 and TRBJ2-7; TRBD1 matches at 8 bases. Germline V gives CDR1 SQVTM, CDR2 ANQGSEA. CDR3 size: 14 residues. J gave up 0 bases and V 4 bases, and 5 bases lay outside the gene matches. CDR3 sequence reads: CSVAEQGASYEQYF. CDR3 bases: TGCAGCGTTGCCGAGCAGGGGGCCTCCTACGAGCAGTACTTC.

This clonotype appeared many times. This chain joins TRBV10-3 and TRBJ2-3, with 9 bases identical to TRBD2. Per the germline V gene, CDR1 is ENHRY and CDR2 is SYGVKD. J lost 6 bases, V lost 2 bases, and 9 bases had no gene match. The CDR3 totals 16 residues. CDR3 nucleotide sequence: TGTGCCATCAGTGAGGGAACTAGCGGGTCCGTGGATACGCAGTATTTT. This sequence encodes CAISEGTSGSVDTQYF.

In its sample, this clonotype was seen many times. This chain uses TRBV29-1 with TRBJ2-7; 8 bases are a match to TRBD1. Trimming cost V 7 bases and J 5 bases; bases outside gene matches: 16. The CDR3 extends over 15 amino acids. Germline CDR1 SQVTM, CDR2 ANQGSEA. CDR3 DNA sequence: TGCAGCGCAAGGACGGGACAGGAGACGATCCACGAGCAGTACTTC. This codes for CSARTGQETIHEQYF.

This clonotype was seen once. The CDR3 carries no conserved terminal phenylalanine or tryptophan, so it likely arises from a read error. The DNA is omitted, as the CDR3 cannot be located on it reliably, and the CDR3 follows TCRdb's listing. The V call is TRBV20-1, the J call TRBJ1-1; TRBD1, the D gene given by the table, was not confirmed from the DNA. The CDR3 spans 9 residues, counting both ends. In germline, CDR1 is DFQATT, CDR2 SNEGSKA (reference sequence). This CDR3 reads CSADRGRVD.

The chain carries TRBV10-2 and TRBJ2-2; D gene ambiguous. CDR3 length: 14 amino acids. Germline assignment: CDR1 WSHSY and CDR2 SAAADI. Between the trimmed V and J ends, which lost 0 bases and 0 bases, there was a span of 2 bases. CDR3 amino acids: CASSESANTGELFF. The CDR3 DNA is TGCGCCAGCAGTGAGTCCGCGAACACCGGGGAGCTGTTTTTT.

V usage is TRBV7-2 and J usage is TRBJ1-5; no clear D gene. The CDR3 sequence is 14 residues long. V was trimmed by 7 bases and J by 11 bases, leaving 21 bases between them. Germline V gene sequence: CDR1 SGHTA, CDR2 FQGNSA. The CDR3 DNA sequence: TGTGCCAGCACCCACCGGCCTAGTAGAGAGACCCAGCATTTT. Translated: CASTHRPSRETQHF. The full variable domain, completed using reference TRBV7-2 and TRBJ1-5, is GAGVSQSPSNKVTEKGKDVELRCDPISGHTALYWYRQSLGQGLEFLIYFQGNSAPDKSGLPSDRFSAERTGGSVSTLTIQRTQQEDSAVYLCASTHRPSRETQHFGDGTRLSIL.

The gene calls are TRBV29-1 and TRBJ2-3; 13 bases match TRBD2. V lost 8 bases and J lost 1; bases outside the gene matches: 9. The CDR3 covers 16 residues. Looked up from germline, CDR1 is SQVTM and CDR2 is ANQGSEA. CDR3 sequence reads: CSLRTSGRIGTDTQYF. CDR3 nucleotide sequence: TGCAGCCTGAGGACTAGCGGGAGAATCGGCACAGATACGCAGTATTTT.

The chain carries TRBV7-2 and TRBJ2-6; TRBD1 matches 9 bases. V shed 5 bases and J 4 bases; nucleotides not matched to a gene: 15. The germline V gene encodes CDR1 SGHTA and CDR2 FQGNSA. CDR3 length: 19 amino acids. The CDR3 DNA reads TGTGCCAGCAGCCCCGTTCGTGGACAGGGGTTGATGGGGGCCAACGTCCTGACTTTC. This translates into CASSPVRGQGLMGANVLTF.

This clonotype came up many times. V and J are TRBV2 and TRBJ2-2; TRBD1 or TRBD2 may be the D gene (5 bases each). CDR3 length: 13 amino acids. The V gene's germline CDR1 is SNHLY and CDR2 FYNNEI. The V end lost 5 bases, the J end lost 7 bases, and 11 bases lay between the germline ends. CDR3 sequence: CASSNQGRGELFF. The CDR3 bases are TGTGCCAGCAGTAACCAGGGACGCGGGGAGCTGTTTTTT.

Of note for this clonotype: A junction boundary mismatches the germline segment, possibly from a read error. The chain links TRBV10-3 to TRBJ2-7; D gene ambiguous. This CDR3 has 13 residues. Germline CDR1 reads ENHRY; CDR2 reads SYGVKD. CDR3 sequence reads: CASSPRPSYEQYF. The CDR3 region has the DNA TGTGCCAGCAGTCCGCGACCCTCCTACGAGCAGTACTTC.

The rearrangement joins TRBV4-1 to TRBJ2-7; 12 nucleotides align to TRBD1. The V and J ends lost 4 bases and 5 bases, in that order; junction bases with no gene match: 6. CDR3 length equals 15 residues. Per the germline V gene, CDR1 is MGHRA and CDR2 is YSYEKL. For the CDR3, the DNA is TGCGCCAGCAGCCCCCGGGACAGGGGGCTTAACGAGCAGTACTTC. Protein: CASSPRDRGLNEQYF.

V is TRBV7-9 and J is TRBJ1-5; D unresolved. This CDR3 spans 15 amino acids. The V end was cut by 6 bases, the J end by 0 bases, with 12 bases between. CDR1 SEHNR and CDR2 FQNEAQ come from the germline V gene (reference sequence). CDR3 sequence reads: CASSGLRVSNQPQHF. The CDR3 bases are TGTGCCAGCAGTGGGCTGCGTGTTAGCAATCAGCCCCAGCATTTT.

This chain links TRBV7-2 with TRBJ2-5; D gene ambiguous. This CDR3 comprises 11 residues. Germline V gives CDR1 SGHTA, CDR2 FQGNSA. Trimming stripped 6 bases from V and 5 bases from J, with 7 bases between. CDR3 region: CASSWRETQYF. The CDR3 coding sequence is TGTGCCAGCAGTTGGCGGGAGACCCAGTACTTC.

This clonotype was counted only a few times. CDR3 bases: TGTGCCAGCAGCTTAGGAAGACAGGGGGCTTTGGGTTACGAGCAGTACTTC. Translating it yields CASSLGRQGALGYEQYF. This sequence joins TRBV7-9 and TRBJ2-7, with 10 bases matching TRBD1. V trimming: 1 base; J trimming: 4 bases; junction bases outside the gene matches: 10. CDR1 and CDR2 (germline): SEHNR, FQNEAQ (reference sequence). The CDR3 consists of 17 residues.

This chain joins TRBV7-9 and TRBJ1-1, with D possibly TRBD1 on 6 matching bases. Germline V gives CDR1 SEHNR, CDR2 FQNEAQ (reference sequence). The CDR3 runs 12 residues. The germline V and J ends were trimmed by 3 bases and 6 bases, with 8 bases remaining between them. The CDR3 sequence is CASSFTGPEAFF. CDR3 bases: TGTGCCAGCAGCTTTACAGGGCCTGAAGCTTTCTTT.

This rearrangement joins TRBV12-3 or TRBV12-4 to TRBJ1-6; D perhaps matches TRBD1 (5 bases). The CDR3 is 12 amino acids. Trimming took off 8 bases at V and 12 bases at J, with 14 bases between the two ends. CDR3: CASCLGVLPLHF. The CDR3 DNA reads TGTGCCAGCTGCCTGGGGGTCTTACCCCTCCACTTT.

For this clonotype: A much larger clone is a single base away; this may be a read error. CDR3 in DNA: TGCAGCGTTGAAGATCTAGGGACAGGGGGCGCGGGGACCCAGTGCTTC. It translates to CSVEDLGTGGAGTQCF. This chain links TRBV29-1 with TRBJ2-5, with TRBD1 identical over 12 bases. The CDR3 spans 16 residues. CDR1 is SQVTM and CDR2 is ANQGSEA in the germline V gene. Full variable domain (missing parts from reference TRBV29-1 and TRBJ2-5): SAVISQKPSRDICQRGTSLTIQCQVDSQVTMMFWYRQQPGQSLTLIATANQGSEATYESGFVIDKFPISRPNLTFSTLTVSNMSPEDSSIYLCSVEDLGTGGAGTQCFGPGTRLLVL.

The V and J genes are TRBV2 and TRBJ1-5; D remains unclear. The CDR3 is 13 residues long. The V end was cut by 6 bases, the J end by 0 bases, with 6 bases between. CDR1 is SNHLY and CDR2 is FYNNEI in the germline V gene. DNA of the CDR3: TGTGCCAGCAGAGACCTTAGCAATCAGCCCCAGCATTTT. It specifies CASRDLSNQPQHF.

J is TRBJ2-5 and V is TRBV7-2, with D possibly matching TRBD2 (6 bases). This CDR3 region has 14 residues. Germline loops: CDR1 SGHTA, CDR2 FQGNSA. V was clipped by 4 bases and J by 5 bases, with 14 bases between them. Here the CDR3 reads CASSSNGGSETQYF. The CDR3 nucleotides are TGTGCCAGCAGCTCCAACGGGGGATCGGAGACCCAGTACTTC.

The chain couples TRBV2 to TRBJ1-2, with D hard to call. CDR3 size: 11 residues. Trimming cost V 7 bases and J 12 bases, with 15 bases left between them. Germline CDR1 SNHLY, CDR2 FYNNEI. Here the CDR3 DNA reads TGTGCCAGCAAAGTGAACTCTGGAAACACCTTC. Translated, it gives CASKVNSGNTF.

This clonotype was recorded at least ten times. V is TRBV3-1 and J is TRBJ1-6; 7 bases agree with TRBD1. There are 16 residues in the CDR3. The junction had 13 bases not matched to a gene; V was cut back by 3 bases and J by 11 bases. The V gene's germline CDR1 is LGHDT and CDR2 YNNKEL (reference sequence). DNA of the CDR3: TGTGCCAGCAGCCAGGGCACCGGACAGGCAAGGACACCCCTCCACTTT. This gives the protein CASSQGTGQARTPLHF.

Note on this clonotype: A much larger clone lies one base from this, so it may be a read error. V and J are TRBV11-2 and TRBJ2-7, with TRBD2 as a possible D gene (6 bases). The length of the CDR3 is 14 residues. Germline-derived CDR1 and CDR2 are SGHAT and FQNNGV. The DNA of the CDR3 is TGTACCAGCAGCTTAGGAACTTACCGGGGGGAGCAGTACTTC. It is translated as CTSSLGTYRGEQYF.

This clonotype was found many times. This sequence joins TRBV14 and TRBJ2-7; the D is unclear. V gave up 0 bases and J gave up 1 base, with 7 bases separating them. The CDR3 spans 14 residues. Germline CDR1 SGHDN, CDR2 FVKESK. Here the CDR3 DNA reads TGTGCCAGCAGCCAAGACTTAGCTTCCTACGAGCAGTACTTC. This codes for CASSQDLASYEQYF.

This chain joins TRBV9 and TRBJ1-4; 7 bases are a match to TRBD1. The CDR3 length is 17 residues. V shed 3 bases, J shed 8 bases, and the junction held 16 bases outside the gene matches. Germline V gene data show CDR1 as SGDLS and CDR2 as YYNGEE. The DNA for the CDR3 is TGTGCCAGCAGCGCCTACGAGGGGGCGGGGAATGGAGAAAAACTGTTTTTT. Its translation: CASSAYEGAGNGEKLFF. Together with reference TRBV9 and TRBJ1-4, the CDR3 gives the full variable domain: DSGVTQTPKHLITATGQRVTLRCSPRSGDLSVYWYQQSLDQGLQFLIQYYNGEERAKGNILERFSAQQFPDLHSELNLSSLELGDSALYFCASSAYEGAGNGEKLFFGSGTQLSVL.

J is TRBJ2-6 and V is TRBV6-2 or TRBV6-3; D call uncertain. Between the trimmed V and J ends, which lost 6 bases and 2 bases, there was a span of 11 bases. The CDR3 runs to 15 residues. In germline, CDR1 is MNHEY, CDR2 SVGEGT. The CDR3 protein is CASSPGWAGANVLTF. CDR3 in DNA: TGTGCCAGCAGCCCTGGATGGGCTGGGGCCAACGTCCTGACTTTC.